Below, one T cell receptor (beta chain) is given with its context. Only in-frame clones appear in the TCRdb table, and some are missing; sequencing was by immunoSEQ multiplex PCR. The sample includes roughly 95,000 clones, around 88% of them seen just once. CDR1 and CDR2 from the germline V gene are SGHAT and FQNNGV. V was shortened by 5 bases and J by 3 bases, with 17 bases between the two germline ends. CDR3 length equals 15 residues. The entry originates in a study of control samples from healthy donors and cancer patients. The chain combines TRBV11-2 with TRBJ2-7; D may be TRBD1 (6 bases). What was sequenced was blood. The clonotype comes from a man aged 30-40 years in good health. The CDR3 sequence: CASSTIRGLVYEQYF. The CDR3 DNA reads TGTGCCAGCAGCACCATTAGGGGGTTGGTCTACGAGCAGTACTTC.